The clone carrying this TCR beta chain has a handful of counts. Its antigen remains unidentified. Germline CDR1 reads DFQATT; CDR2 reads SNEGSKA (reference sequence). The CDR3 sequence is 13 residues long. V was clipped by 5 bases and J by 3 bases, with 10 bases between them. After the first PCR, alpha and beta chain libraries were processed separately. Two oligonucleotides, mixed equimolar, formed the beta constant-region primer covering TRBC1 and TRBC2. TCRdb recomputed calls from the UMI-ligation and nested PCR reads with MiXCR, one row per CDR3 protein. Counted here are 89,000 or so distinct CDR3 sequences, less than 15% occurring once; the ten biggest clones make up roughly 0.9%. This entry comes from a study of naive and memory T cell subsets. Broader study findings: In CD4 and CD8 cells, diversity dropped from naive through EMRA.

Sequencing was performed on central memory CD4+ T cells from blood. The clonotype originates from a human donor in good health. The rearrangement uses TRBV20-1 and TRBJ1-4; no clear D gene. The CDR3 sequence: CSARGVANEKLFF. CDR3 in DNA: TGCAGTGCTCGGGGTGTAGCTAATGAAAAACTGTTTTTT.